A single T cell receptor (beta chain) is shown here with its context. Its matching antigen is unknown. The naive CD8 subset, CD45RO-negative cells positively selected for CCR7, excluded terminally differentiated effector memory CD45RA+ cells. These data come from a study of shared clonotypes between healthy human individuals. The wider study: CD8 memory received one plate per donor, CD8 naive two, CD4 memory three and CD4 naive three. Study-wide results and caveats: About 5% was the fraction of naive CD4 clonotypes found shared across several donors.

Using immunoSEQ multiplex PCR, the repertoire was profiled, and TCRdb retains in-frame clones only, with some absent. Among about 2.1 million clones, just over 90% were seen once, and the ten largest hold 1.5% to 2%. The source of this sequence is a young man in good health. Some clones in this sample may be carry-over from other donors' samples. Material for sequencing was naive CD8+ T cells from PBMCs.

The CDR3 spells CASSHGQVEAFF. CDR3 sequence (DNA): TGTGCCAGCAGCCACGGACAGGTTGAAGCTTTCTTT. The V gene is TRBV4-2, the J gene TRBJ1-1; 7 bases match TRBD1. Trimming took 3 bases from V and 7 from J; bases not matched to a gene: 2. The germline V gene has CDR1 LGHNA and CDR2 YNFKEQ. The CDR3 totals 12 residues.